This TCR beta chain was found in a study of shared clonotypes between healthy human individuals. The CDR3 is 14 amino acids. V gave up 5 bases and J gave up 4 bases; unmatched junction bases: 4. Germline V gene sequence: CDR1 SGHAT, CDR2 FQNNGV. The protocol was immunoSEQ multiplex PCR, while the TCRdb copy is restricted to in-frame clones and leaves out a portion. Seen here are about 1.9 million clones, around 93% observed once, and the top ten hold more than 1.5%. Naive CD8 cells lacked CD45RO, underwent positive selection for CCR7 and left out terminally differentiated effector memory CD45RA+ cells.

The chain is built from TRBV11-2 and TRBJ1-5, with 8 bases matching TRBD1. What was sequenced was naive CD8+ T cells from PBMCs. The receptor's source is a man aged 18 to 35 in good health. Some clones in this sample may be carry-over from other donors' samples. CDR3 coding DNA: TGTGCCAGCAGCCCGACAGGGGTTAATCAGCCCCAGCATTTT. Encoded protein: CASSPTGVNQPQHF. The whole variable domain, filled in from reference TRBV11-2 and TRBJ1-5, reads EAGVAQSPRYKIIEKRQSVAFWCNPISGHATLYWYQQILGQGPKLLIQFQNNGVVDDSQLPKDRFSAERLKGVDSTLKIQPAKLEDSAVYLCASSPTGVNQPQHFGDGTRLSIL.